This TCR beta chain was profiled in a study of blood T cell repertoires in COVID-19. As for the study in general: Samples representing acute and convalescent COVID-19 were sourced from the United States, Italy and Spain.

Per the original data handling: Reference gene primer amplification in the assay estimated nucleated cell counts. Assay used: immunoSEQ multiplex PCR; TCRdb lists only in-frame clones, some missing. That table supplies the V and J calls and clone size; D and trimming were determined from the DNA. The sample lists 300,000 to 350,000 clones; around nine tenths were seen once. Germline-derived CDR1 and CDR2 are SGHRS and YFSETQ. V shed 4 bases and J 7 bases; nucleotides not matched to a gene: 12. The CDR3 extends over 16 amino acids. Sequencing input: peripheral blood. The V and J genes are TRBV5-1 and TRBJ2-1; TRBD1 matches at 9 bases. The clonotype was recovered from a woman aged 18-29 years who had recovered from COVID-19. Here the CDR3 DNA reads TGCGCCAGCAGCACCACCGGGACAGGGTCTGGGAATGAGCAGTTCTTC. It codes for CASSTTGTGSGNEQFF.